The rows below give T cell receptor beta chains drawn from one sample of a study of a mutant IDH1 vaccine in newly diagnosed glioma. For these receptors, no antigen is known. The data were produced by immunoSEQ multiplex PCR, yet TCRdb's version contains in-frame clones alone and is incomplete. The table shows about 69,000 clones, with around nine tenths occurring only once. Sequenced here: PBMCs, sampled from a glioma patient whose treatment included an IDH1 peptide vaccine. Receptors were obtained from a man younger than 40 with glioma. The CDR3 runs from the conserved cysteine through the conserved F or W. Each record gives: CDR3 protein, CDR3 DNA, V gene, D gene, J gene, clone size. A D gene is named only where the DNA matches it firmly. Not all rows give a size; the values are once, few, many and, for expanded clones, a class.

CDR3: CASSLVAGEWNYGYTF
DNA: TGCGCCAGCAGCTTGGTGGCAGGGGAATGGAACTATGGCTACACCTTC
V: TRBV5-1
D: .
J: TRBJ1-2
size: .

CDR3: CASSPTDIPYEQYF
DNA: TGTGCCAGCAGCCCAACAGACATCCCCTACGAGCAGTACTTC
V: TRBV9
D: .
J: TRBJ2-7
size: once

CDR3: CAWSNPSRAGGYGYTF
DNA: TGTGCCTGGAGTAACCCTTCGAGGGCGGGAGGCTATGGCTACACCTTC
V: TRBV30
D: .
J: TRBJ1-2
size: few

CDR3: CAWNPTGTTSPLHF
DNA: TGTGCCTGGAACCCGACAGGTACCACTTCACCCCTCCACTTT
V: TRBV30
D: .
J: TRBJ1-6
size: .

CDR3: CASTRQVSYEQYF
DNA: TGTGCCAGCACCCGACAGGTTTCCTACGAGCAGTACTTC
V: TRBV2
D: .
J: TRBJ2-7
size: .

CDR3: CASSSQGSEQFF
DNA: TGCGCCAGCAGCAGTCAGGGGAGTGAGCAGTTCTTC
V: TRBV5-1
D: .
J: TRBJ2-1
size: few

CDR3: CASSPQQGEDEQYF
DNA: TGTGCCAGCTCACCACAACAGGGCGAGGACGAGCAGTACTTC
V: TRBV18
D: .
J: TRBJ2-7
size: .

CDR3: CASGLAGFSYEQYF
DNA: TGTGCCAGCGGACTAGCGGGTTTCTCCTACGAGCAGTACTTC
V: TRBV27
D: TRBD2
J: TRBJ2-7
size: .

CDR3: CASSSVTGELFF
DNA: TGTGCCAGTAGTTCCGTCACCGGGGAGCTGTTTTTT
V: TRBV19
D: .
J: TRBJ2-2
size: .

CDR3: CASSPRQGHNEQFF
DNA: TGTGCCAGCAGCCCTCGACAGGGCCACAATGAGCAGTTCTTC
V: TRBV7-9
D: TRBD1
J: TRBJ2-1
size: .

CDR3: CSAKDYGYTF
DNA: TGCAGTGCTAAGGACTATGGCTACACCTTC
V: TRBV20-1
D: .
J: TRBJ1-2
size: .

CDR3: CASSQEQGTTEAFF
DNA: TGCGCCAGCAGCCAAGAACAGGGGACCACTGAAGCTTTCTTT
V: TRBV4-1
D: TRBD1
J: TRBJ1-1
size: .

CDR3: CASSASGVGQPQHF
DNA: TGTGCCAGCAGTGCCTCAGGGGTAGGGCAGCCCCAGCATTTT
V: TRBV27
D: .
J: TRBJ1-5
size: .

CDR3: CASRPGVNTEAFF
DNA: TGTGCCAGCAGGCCAGGCGTGAACACTGAAGCTTTCTTT
V: TRBV28
D: .
J: TRBJ1-1
size: .

CDR3: CASSQSRGKISPYEQYF
DNA: TGCGCCAGCAGTCAATCGCGAGGCAAGATTAGTCCCTACGAGCAGTACTTC
V: TRBV23-1
D: .
J: TRBJ2-7
size: .

CDR3: CSALNRADTEAFF
DNA: TGCAGCGCTCTAAATCGAGCAGACACTGAAGCTTTCTTT
V: TRBV29-1
D: .
J: TRBJ1-1
size: few

CDR3: CASSPQVLTDTQYF
DNA: TGTGCCAGCTCCCCACAGGTCCTCACAGATACGCAGTATTTT
V: TRBV18
D: .
J: TRBJ2-3
size: once

CDR3: CASSLRGWNTEAFF
DNA: TGTGCCAGCAGTTTACGGGGATGGAACACTGAAGCTTTCTTT
V: TRBV28
D: .
J: TRBJ1-1
size: .

CDR3: CASSVEALAGVNEQFF
DNA: TGTGCCAGCAGCGTAGAGGCACTAGCGGGAGTGAATGAGCAGTTCTTC
V: TRBV9
D: TRBD2
J: TRBJ2-1
size: .

CDR3: CASRSLTGTEDGYTF
DNA: TGCGCCAGCAGATCCTTAACCGGGACAGAAGATGGCTACACCTTC
V: TRBV4-1
D: TRBD1
J: TRBJ1-2
size: .

CDR3: CASSSPEETQYF
DNA: TGTGCCAGCAGTTCGCCAGAGGAGACGCAGTATTTT
V: TRBV28
D: .
J: TRBJ2-3
size: .

CDR3: CASTGGGQQETQYF
DNA: TGTGCCAGTACTGGAGGGGGTCAACAAGAGACCCAGTACTTC
V: TRBV6-1
D: .
J: TRBJ2-5
size: once

CDR3: CATSRDGGDHYEQYF
DNA: TGTGCCACCAGCAGAGATGGAGGGGACCACTACGAGCAGTACTTC
V: TRBV15
D: .
J: TRBJ2-7
size: .

CDR3: CASSLVGTSGGNTQYF
DNA: TGTGCCAGCAGCTTGGTCGGGACTAGCGGGGGTAATACGCAGTATTTT
V: TRBV5-6
D: TRBD2
J: TRBJ2-3
size: .

CDR3: CASSPGGYETQYF
DNA: TGTGCCAGCAGCCCCGGGGGGTACGAGACCCAGTACTTC
V: TRBV7-8
D: TRBD2
J: TRBJ2-5
size: once

CDR3: CASSQDSLAADTQYF
DNA: TGCGCCAGCAGCCAAGATAGCCTAGCTGCAGATACGCAGTATTTT
V: TRBV4-3
D: .
J: TRBJ2-3
size: .

CDR3: CASSLGSGTLRETQYF
DNA: TGTGCCAGCAGCTTGGGGTCCGGGACCTTAAGAGAGACCCAGTACTTC
V: TRBV5-6
D: .
J: TRBJ2-5
size: .

CDR3: CAWSAGVYNEQFF
DNA: TGTGCCTGGAGTGCCGGGGTATACAATGAGCAGTTCTTC
V: TRBV30
D: .
J: TRBJ2-1
size: .

CDR3: CASSLGQGSSGANVLTF
DNA: TGTGCCAGCAGCTTGGGGCAGGGGAGCTCTGGGGCCAACGTCCTGACTTTC
V: TRBV7-6
D: .
J: TRBJ2-6
size: .

CDR3: CASSLKGRPPRETQYF
DNA: TGCGCCAGCAGCTTGAAAGGGAGGCCCCCTAGAGAGACCCAGTACTTC
V: TRBV5-1
D: .
J: TRBJ2-5
size: .

CDR3: CASSYRGSYNSPLHF
DNA: TGTGCCAGCAGTTATCGTGGCTCCTATAATTCACCCCTCCACTTT
V: TRBV6-6
D: .
J: TRBJ1-6
size: .

CDR3: CASSRLSGGIPYEQYF
DNA: TGTGCCAGCAGCCGACTAAGCGGGGGCATCCCCTACGAGCAGTACTTC
V: TRBV14
D: TRBD2
J: TRBJ2-7
size: .

CDR3: CASSQVMTSGYADTQYF
DNA: TGTGCCAGCAGCCAAGTTATGACTAGCGGATATGCAGATACGCAGTATTTT
V: TRBV4-2
D: TRBD2
J: TRBJ2-3
size: .

CDR3: CSDPPTGKCGNQPQHF
DNA: TGCAGCGACCCCCCTACAGGGAAGTGTGGCAATCAGCCCCAGCATTTT
V: TRBV29-1
D: .
J: TRBJ1-5
size: .

CDR3: CASSPPGYNEQFF
DNA: TGTGCCAGCAGCCCTCCGGGTTACAATGAGCAGTTCTTC
V: TRBV9
D: .
J: TRBJ2-1
size: .

CDR3: CASSLGLDLYGYTF
DNA: TGCGCCAGCAGCCTCGGGTTAGACCTCTATGGCTACACCTTC
V: TRBV5-1
D: .
J: TRBJ1-2
size: .

CDR3: CASSLEWDSSSYEQYF
DNA: TGTGCCAGCAGCTTGGAGTGGGACAGCAGCTCCTACGAGCAGTACTTC
V: TRBV5-5
D: TRBD1
J: TRBJ2-7
size: .

CDR3: CASSVVGLAGEADTQYF
DNA: TGTGCCAGCAGCGTAGTGGGACTAGCGGGAGAGGCAGATACGCAGTATTTT
V: TRBV9
D: TRBD2
J: TRBJ2-3
size: .

CDR3: CASGTSGGWNTQYF
DNA: TGTGCCAGCGGCACTAGCGGGGGGTGGAATACGCAGTATTTT
V: TRBV7-8
D: TRBD2
J: TRBJ2-3
size: .

CDR3: CASSFVTGAGETQYF
DNA: TGTGCCAGCAGCTTCGTGACAGGGGCCGGGGAGACCCAGTACTTC
V: TRBV5-6
D: TRBD1
J: TRBJ2-5
size: .

CDR3: CASRRQESRWGGYTF
DNA: TGTGCCAGCAGACGACAGGAGAGTCGGTGGGGTGGCTACACCTTC
V: TRBV2
D: .
J: TRBJ1-2
size: .

CDR3: CASSLAPGRYTEAFF
DNA: TGTGCCAGCAGCTTAGCTCCAGGGAGGTACACTGAAGCTTTCTTT
V: TRBV7-2
D: .
J: TRBJ1-1
size: .

CDR3: CAISAHSGAYNEQFF
DNA: TGTGCCATCAGCGCTCACTCCGGGGCGTACAATGAGCAGTTCTTC
V: TRBV10-3
D: .
J: TRBJ2-1
size: .

CDR3: CSAGPRQYF
DNA: TGCAGTGCGGGACCCAGGCAGTACTTC
V: TRBV20-1
D: .
J: TRBJ2-7
size: once

CDR3: CASSLGQTNIQYF
DNA: TGTGCCAGCAGCTTAGGGCAGACTAACATTCAGTACTTC
V: TRBV11-2
D: .
J: TRBJ2-4
size: .

CDR3: CASSVEGRLADTQYF
DNA: TGTGCCAGCAGCGTAGAGGGGAGGTTAGCAGATACGCAGTATTTT
V: TRBV9
D: .
J: TRBJ2-3
size: .

CDR3: CASSLAGGRNEQFF
DNA: TGTGCCAGCAGCTTAGCGGGGGGCCGGAATGAGCAGTTCTTC
V: TRBV7-2
D: .
J: TRBJ2-1
size: .

CDR3: CASSPPGRYEQYF
DNA: TGTGCCAGCAGCCCCCCGGGACGCTACGAGCAGTACTTC
V: TRBV13
D: .
J: TRBJ2-7
size: .

CDR3: CASSPKRTSGSVPEYF
DNA: TGCGCCAGCAGCCCCAAACGGACTAGCGGGAGTGTACCGGAGTACTTC
V: TRBV5-1
D: TRBD2
J: TRBJ2-5
size: .

CDR3: CASSWDNSYEQYF
DNA: TGTGCCAGCAGCTGGGACAACTCCTACGAGCAGTACTTC
V: TRBV7-9
D: .
J: TRBJ2-7
size: .

CDR3: CSVGQGSNQPQHF
DNA: TGCAGCGTTGGTCAGGGAAGCAATCAGCCCCAGCATTTT
V: TRBV29-1
D: .
J: TRBJ1-5
size: .

CDR3: CASSRRLTDTQYF
DNA: TGTGCCAGCAGCCGACGACTCACAGATACGCAGTATTTT
V: TRBV14
D: .
J: TRBJ2-3
size: once

CDR3: CASSQDSGRGLRETQYF
DNA: TGCGCCAGCAGCCAAGATAGCGGACGGGGTTTAAGGGAGACCCAGTACTTC
V: TRBV4-1
D: .
J: TRBJ2-5
size: .

CDR3: CASSRETGGNSPLHF
DNA: TGTGCCAGCAGCCGCGAAACAGGGGGGAATTCACCCCTCCACTTT
V: TRBV5-4
D: TRBD1
J: TRBJ1-6
size: .

CDR3: CASSSTPDTQYF
DNA: TGTGCCAGCAGCTCCACACCAGATACGCAGTATTTT
V: TRBV7-2
D: .
J: TRBJ2-3
size: .

CDR3: CASHEWDRNTEAFF
DNA: TGTGCCAGCCATGAATGGGACAGGAACACTGAAGCTTTCTTT
V: TRBV6-6
D: TRBD1
J: TRBJ1-1
size: .

CDR3: CASSAQGARRDTQYF
DNA: TGTGCCAGCAGCGCACAGGGGGCAAGGAGAGATACGCAGTATTTT
V: TRBV9
D: TRBD1
J: TRBJ2-3
size: .